Listed below are T cell receptor beta chains from one sample, sequenced in a study of T cells after somatic rescue of genetic block. The protocol was immunoSEQ multiplex PCR, while the TCRdb copy is restricted to in-frame clones and leaves out a portion. The table lists over 95,000 clones, 90% to 95% of them singletons. Sequenced input: peripheral blood mononuclear cells (PBMCs). The receptor set was obtained from a woman aged 18-29 years. CDR3s include the opening cysteine and the closing phenylalanine or tryptophan. Each record gives: V gene, J gene, D gene, clone size, CDR3 protein, CDR3 DNA. The D gene is left open where the match is weak. Only part of the rows carry a size: once, few, many, or a class if the clone is expanded.

TRBV7-8	TRBJ1-4	.	.	CASSLAVGWANEKLFF	TGTGCCAGCAGCTTAGCGGTCGGTTGGGCTAATGAAAAACTGTTTTTT
TRBV27	TRBJ1-5	.	once	CASSLTVGGQPQHF	TGTGCCAGCAGTTTAACGGTGGGCGGTCAGCCCCAGCATTTT
TRBV28	TRBJ1-1	TRBD1	.	CASSFWGTGGFAEAFF	TGTGCCAGCAGTTTTTGGGGGACAGGGGGCTTCGCTGAAGCTTTCTTT
TRBV28	TRBJ2-7	.	.	CASSSPGSRGPYEQYF	TGTGCCAGCAGTTCCCCGGGCTCTAGGGGCCCCTACGAGCAGTACTTC
TRBV7-6	TRBJ2-7	TRBD2	.	CASSLWASGEFSYEQYF	TGTGCCAGCAGCTTATGGGCTAGCGGGGAATTCTCCTACGAGCAGTACTTC
TRBV18	TRBJ2-5	.	.	CASSVTQGPQETQYF	TGTGCCAGCTCAGTTACGCAGGGACCCCAAGAGACCCAGTACTTC
TRBV10-3	TRBJ2-2	TRBD2	.	CAISGLAGGAGELFF	TGTGCCATCAGTGGACTAGCGGGGGGTGCCGGGGAGCTGTTTTTT
TRBV7-2	TRBJ2-5	TRBD2	.	CASSSGGPIETQYF	TGTGCCAGCAGCTCGGGGGGGCCGATAGAGACCCAGTACTTC
TRBV7-6	TRBJ1-2	TRBD1	.	CASSLTGTGSDYGYTF	TGTGCCAGCAGCTTAACTGGGACAGGGTCGGACTATGGCTACACCTTC
TRBV6-1	TRBJ1-2	.	.	CASSSGPRVGYTF	TGTGCCAGCAGTTCCGGGCCGCGGGTTGGCTACACCTTC
TRBV2	TRBJ1-6	TRBD1	.	CASSEMGQGGSPLHF	TGTGCCAGCAGTGAAATGGGACAGGGAGGTTCACCCCTCCACTTT
TRBV19	TRBJ1-5	.	.	CANIEGDSNQPQHF	TGTGCCAATATAGAGGGGGATAGCAATCAGCCCCAGCATTTT
TRBV5-1	TRBJ2-7	.	.	CASSLHWGAYEQYF	TGCGCCAGCAGTCTCCACTGGGGAGCCTACGAGCAGTACTTC
TRBV14	TRBJ1-5	.	.	CASSQGWNQPQHF	TGTGCCAGCAGCCAAGGCTGGAATCAGCCCCAGCATTTT
TRBV7-3	TRBJ2-3	TRBD1	.	CASSLDRDSTDTQYF	TGTGCCAGCAGCTTGGACAGGGACAGCACAGATACGCAGTATTTT
TRBV7-3	TRBJ1-6	.	.	CASSSSGNSPLHF	TGTGCCAGCAGCAGTTCAGGAAATTCACCCCTCCACTTT
TRBV19	TRBJ1-1	TRBD1	.	CASSAGGGASEAFF	TGTGCCAGTAGCGCAGGGGGGGGCGCCTCTGAAGCTTTCTTT
TRBV19	TRBJ2-2	.	.	CASSIGRVPGELFF	TGTGCCAGTAGTATAGGTAGGGTGCCCGGGGAGCTGTTTTTT
TRBV2	TRBJ1-4	.	.	CASSNRAPRSVPLELFF	TGTGCCAGTTCTAACAGGGCTCCGCGGAGCGTACCCCTAGAACTGTTTTTT
TRBV27	TRBJ2-7	.	.	CASSPSTAPEEYF	TGTGCCAGCAGTCCCTCGACAGCCCCGGAAGAGTACTTC
TRBV7-3	TRBJ2-3	.	once	CASSRSYYADTQYF	TGTGCCAGCAGCCGATCATACTACGCAGATACGCAGTATTTT
TRBV4-3	TRBJ1-1	.	once	CASSQEGGGTEAFF	TGCGCCAGCAGCCAAGAAGGGGGGGGCACTGAAGCTTTCTTT
TRBV7-9	TRBJ2-3	.	.	CASSLGRGRTDTQYF	TGTGCCAGCAGCTTAGGTAGAGGCCGCACAGATACGCAGTATTTT
TRBV6-1	TRBJ1-1	.	.	CASSGWAGNTEAFF	TGTGCCAGCAGTGGGTGGGCAGGGAACACTGAAGCTTTCTTT
TRBV2	TRBJ2-5	.	once	CASSERSRIETQYF	TGTGCCAGCAGTGAACGGAGTAGGATTGAGACCCAGTACTTC
TRBV7-9	TRBJ1-2	.	.	CASSLGQYYGYTF	TGTGCCAGCAGCTTAGGCCAGTACTATGGCTACACCTTC
TRBV5-1	TRBJ2-1	.	.	CASSLGAWNEQFF	TGCGCCAGCAGCTTGGGGGCATGGAATGAGCAGTTCTTC
TRBV28	TRBJ1-2	TRBD1	.	CASTPRTGKVGYTF	TGTGCCAGCACCCCCCGGACAGGGAAAGTTGGCTACACCTTC
TRBV11-2	TRBJ1-2	TRBD1	.	CASSLAGQGTGYGYTF	TGTGCCAGCAGCTTAGCGGGACAGGGGACGGGCTATGGCTACACCTTC